These T cell receptor beta chains were read from a single sample in a study of neurological immune-mediated disorders. TCRdb analysed the 5' RACE reads with MiXCR anew, one entry per CDR3 protein. The sample has tens of thousands of distinct CDR3 sequences, 12% to 15% seen once. Material: PBMCs. These receptors originate from a female donor with HTLV-1-associated myelopathy (HAM/TSP). CDR3s include the opening cysteine and the closing phenylalanine or tryptophan.

J: TRBJ1-1
V: TRBV7-2
CDR3: CASSLVWGNTEAFF

J: TRBJ2-7
V: TRBV5-1
CDR3: CASSVGQGGYEQYF

J: TRBJ2-7
V: TRBV7-9
CDR3: CASIRDRSYEQYF

J: TRBJ2-7
V: TRBV7-2
CDR3: CASSLQASWDEQYF

J: TRBJ2-5
V: TRBV7-2
CDR3: CASIYRGGETQYF

J: TRBJ2-7
V: TRBV10-3
CDR3: CAIQASGGNEQYF

J: TRBJ2-3
V: TRBV5-1
CDR3: CASSDDNREDTQYF

J: TRBJ2-7
V: TRBV7-9
CDR3: CASSIERTGFYEQYF

J: TRBJ2-7
V: TRBV7-9
CDR3: CASSLGGQTAYEQYF

J: TRBJ2-6
V: TRBV10-2
CDR3: CASSGPGGQRAGSGANVLTF

J: TRBJ2-1
V: TRBV18
CDR3: CASSPDRKPNEQFF

J: TRBJ2-2
V: TRBV5-6
CDR3: CASSPGRSGNTGELFF

J: TRBJ2-7
V: TRBV12-3/TRBV12-4
CDR3: CATGGVYEQYF

J: TRBJ2-2
V: TRBV4-1
CDR3: CASSHFGQGNTGELFF

J: TRBJ2-2
V: TRBV5-1
CDR3: CASSLVLTANTGELFF

J: TRBJ1-1
V: TRBV28
CDR3: CASKLRQSEAFF

J: TRBJ2-7
V: TRBV28
CDR3: CASSPGQAGAYEQYF

J: TRBJ2-6
V: TRBV4-1
CDR3: CASSQDINSGANVLTF

J: TRBJ2-7
V: TRBV7-2
CDR3: CASGKQGTVNEQYF

J: TRBJ2-7
V: TRBV20-1
CDR3: CSVMDRYEQYF

J: TRBJ1-1
V: TRBV20-1
CDR3: CSARGDRGGTEAFF

J: TRBJ2-1
V: TRBV4-3
CDR3: CASSQSPSGTYNEQFF

J: TRBJ2-2
V: TRBV7-9
CDR3: CASSLSGGASGELFF

J: TRBJ2-1
V: TRBV12-3/TRBV12-4
CDR3: CASSLALSVNEQFF

J: TRBJ2-7
V: TRBV7-2
CDR3: CASSSGPPAYEQYF

J: TRBJ1-3
V: TRBV11-2
CDR3: CASRKGGHVSGNTIYF

J: TRBJ2-7
V: TRBV20-1
CDR3: CSASGVSYEQYF

J: TRBJ1-5
V: TRBV20-1
CDR3: CSARDRQGAGGNQPQHF

J: TRBJ2-3
V: TRBV5-1
CDR3: CASSPGQGLDTQYF

J: TRBJ2-3
V: TRBV6-1
CDR3: CASSEAGSTSTDTQYF

J: TRBJ1-1
V: TRBV7-2
CDR3: CASSLARWGAEAFF

J: TRBJ2-2
V: TRBV19
CDR3: CASGGLDFSGELFF

J: TRBJ1-6
V: TRBV27
CDR3: CASSPRTSNSPLHF

J: TRBJ2-3
V: TRBV7-2
CDR3: CASSAGQGAWDTQYF

J: TRBJ1-1
V: TRBV15
CDR3: CATSRENRGGTEAFF

J: TRBJ2-1
V: TRBV7-3
CDR3: CASSSRDREQFF

J: TRBJ1-1
V: TRBV6-1
CDR3: CASSEWLGGLTNTEAFF

J: TRBJ1-2
V: TRBV10-3
CDR3: CALRTGGKGVYGYTF

J: TRBJ2-1
V: TRBV14
CDR3: CASSQGDWTYNEQFF

J: TRBJ2-7
V: TRBV7-9
CDR3: CASSPRQVQGGYEQYF

J: TRBJ2-1
V: TRBV4-2
CDR3: CTSSQETVPEGEQFF

J: TRBJ2-5
V: TRBV12-3/TRBV12-4
CDR3: CASRAGHKETQYF

J: TRBJ2-5
V: TRBV20-1
CDR3: CSARDYSLQETQYF

J: TRBJ2-1
V: TRBV5-1
CDR3: CASSTSGGVYNEQFF

J: TRBJ1-1
V: TRBV5-1
CDR3: CASSFGGEAFF

J: TRBJ2-1
V: TRBV5-5
CDR3: CASSPGQYNEQFF

J: TRBJ1-3
V: TRBV10-3
CDR3: CATFNVEGYLYSGNTIYF

J: TRBJ2-3
V: TRBV6-5
CDR3: CASSMVGPQSGGDTQYF

J: TRBJ2-1
V: TRBV10-3
CDR3: CAISESVSHNEQFF

J: TRBJ2-7
V: TRBV2
CDR3: CASSDPTSGGYLQYF

J: TRBJ2-7
V: TRBV28
CDR3: CASSLTGREQYF